The present T cell receptor (beta chain) was sequenced within a study of technical replicates of blood from a handful of donors. Here immunoSEQ multiplex PCR was the method, and the copy in TCRdb shows in-frame clones only, minus some. The table records around 65,000 clones, approximately 84% of them present only once. Trimming took 2 bases from V and 6 from J, leaving 10 bases between them. Germline CDR1 is SQVTM and CDR2 is ANQGSEA. This CDR3 region has 13 residues. This receptor was taken from a human donor in good health. Some clones in this sample may be carry-over from other donors' samples. This chain links TRBV29-1 with TRBJ2-2, with D hard to call. The sequencing input was PBMCs. DNA of the CDR3: TGCAGCGTTGAAATTTTGACTCCCGGGGAGCTGTTTTTT. Translated, it gives CSVEILTPGELFF.